This TCR beta chain was retrieved from a study of T cells after yellow fever vaccination. In the study overall: Preparation of fractions with low cell numbers was performed using SMART-Seq v4 Ultra Low Input.

Each CDR3 protein is one row after TCRdb ran MiXCR on the 5' RACE reads. The table lists a few hundred thousand distinct CDR3 sequences, 15% to 20% of them singletons, with more than 13% in the top ten. Study findings and constraints: FACS-sorted repertoires could contain abundant clonotypes contaminating from the bulk population. Shared CD4/CD8 clonotypes were a small share, likely from convergent recombination.

In the case of this clonotype: Its specificity is unknown.

This sequence originates from a man aged 25 to 40 who received the YFV17D yellow fever vaccine. This specimen consisted of PBMCs, obtained 15 days after the yellow fever booster vaccination.

The CDR3 spells CASSQGDSGNGELFF. The CDR3 nucleotides are TGCGCCAGCAGCCAGGGGGACAGCGGGAACGGGGAGCTGTTTTTT. The V call is TRBV4-1, the J call TRBJ2-2; the D gene could be TRBD1 or TRBD2 (7 bases each). Trimming stripped 3 bases from V and 7 bases from J, with 15 bases between. The CDR3 consists of 15 residues. Germline V gene lookup returns CDR1 MGHRA and CDR2 YSYEKL.